This passage covers 25 T cell receptor beta chains from one sample sequenced in a study of blood T cell repertoires in COVID-19. Sequenced by immunoSEQ multiplex PCR; TCRdb stores in-frame clones only, minus some. The repertoire holds 300,000 to 400,000 clones, more than 75% seen once, with about 1.1% in the top ten. The sample was PBMCs or T cells enriched from blood (not recorded which). The origin of the receptors is a woman younger than 35 who had recovered from COVID-19.

CDR3 DNA: TGTGCCAGCAGCCGCCACAGGGACGAGCAGTACTTC. Its protein is CASSRHRDEQYF. This sequence joins TRBV11-3 and TRBJ2-7; D possibly corresponds to TRBD1 (6 bases). The germline V gene has CDR1 SGHNT and CDR2 YENEEA. Trimming stripped 5 bases from V and 5 bases from J, with 10 bases between. The length of the CDR3 is 12 residues.

The chain couples TRBV7-9 to TRBJ2-3, with 8 bases lining up with TRBD2. Germline CDR1 and CDR2: SEHNR and FQNEAQ (reference sequence). V shed 6 bases, J shed 1 base, and the junction held 6 bases outside the gene matches. CDR3 length: 15 amino acids. The CDR3 DNA sequence: TGTGCCAGCAGTCGCGGCGGGGGGCGCACAGATACGCAGTATTTT. This gives the protein CASSRGGGRTDTQYF.

This clone showed up just a few times. The chain uses TRBV19 and TRBJ2-2; a weak D match, TRBD2 (5 bases). Germline V CDR1 and CDR2: LNHDA, SQIVND (reference sequence). The ends were cut back, 1 base at V and 5 bases at J, with 8 bases in the middle. The CDR3 extends over 14 amino acids. The CDR3: CASSIAPGTGELFF. CDR3 in DNA: TGTGCCAGTAGTATAGCCCCGGGGACCGGGGAGCTGTTTTTT.

This CDR3 reads CASSLGYSQETQYF. The CDR3 DNA reads TGTGCCAGCAGCTTAGGTTACTCCCAAGAGACCCAGTACTTC. The genes are TRBV7-6 and TRBJ2-5, with no clear D. There are 14 residues in the CDR3. Germline CDR1 is SGHVS and CDR2 is FNYEAQ. V lost 1 base to trimming and J lost 1 base, with 7 bases between them.

The CDR3 sequence is CASSSLSPGMNTEAFF. The CDR3 nucleotides read TGTGCCAGCAGCTCTCTATCGCCAGGGATGAACACTGAAGCTTTCTTT. The chain is built from TRBV5-6 and TRBJ1-1; weak D call: TRBD1 (5 bases). The germline gives CDR1 SGHDT, CDR2 YYEEEE. The V end was cut by 3 bases, the J end by 0 bases, with 15 bases between. The CDR3 has 16 residues.

The J gene is TRBJ1-2, the V gene TRBV18; 8 nucleotides align to TRBD1. The germline V gene has CDR1 KGHSH and CDR2 LQKENI. V shed 3 bases, J shed 5 bases, and the junction held 11 bases outside the gene matches. The CDR3 loop spans 16 amino acids. The DNA for the CDR3 is TGTGCCAGCTCACCGAGTCGGACAGGGCCTCCGTATGGCTACACCTTC. This gives the protein CASSPSRTGPPYGYTF.

This chain uses TRBV6-5 with TRBJ1-1, with 7 bases aligning to TRBD1. The CDR3 runs 14 residues. CDR1 is MNHEY and CDR2 is SVGAGI in the germline V gene. The junction had 8 bases not matched to a gene; V was cut back by 6 bases and J by 4 bases. The CDR3, as DNA: TGTGCCAGCAGGGAGCAGGGGGGCGGCACTGAAGCTTTCTTT. Amino acids: CASREQGGGTEAFF.

This clone was seen only a few times. The chain has TRBV7-3 and TRBJ1-6; TRBD1 matches 8 bases. Germline assignment: CDR1 SGHTA and CDR2 FQGTGA. This CDR3 is built from 17 residues. The trim removed 5 bases at V and 7 bases at J, leaving 13 bases unmatched. CDR3 protein: CASSQGAGNLANSPLHF. CDR3 nucleotide sequence: TGTGCCAGCAGCCAGGGGGCGGGGAACCTGGCCAATTCACCCCTCCACTTT.

The chain has TRBV4-1 and TRBJ2-3; 8 nucleotides line up with TRBD1. Germline values: CDR1 MGHRA, CDR2 YSYEKL. V dropped 0 bases and J dropped 6; count of bases not matched to a gene: 11. The CDR3 sequence is 17 residues long. CDR3 loop: CASSQDISRQGWDTQYF. The CDR3 bases are TGCGCCAGCAGCCAAGATATATCCCGACAGGGGTGGGATACGCAGTATTTT.

This clone has a single count. CDR3 loop: CASRAATGSGYTF. The CDR3 bases are TGTGCCAGCAGAGCGGCGACAGGTTCTGGCTACACCTTC. The chain is built from TRBV9 and TRBJ1-2; weak D call: TRBD1 (6 bases). Deletions cut 5 bases from V and 7 bases from J, with 15 bases between. In germline, CDR1 is SGDLS, CDR2 YYNGEE. There are 13 residues in the CDR3. The full variable domain, its missing parts supplied by reference TRBV9 and TRBJ1-2, is DSGVTQTPKHLITATGQRVTLRCSPRSGDLSVYWYQQSLDQGLQFLIQYYNGEERAKGNILERFSAQQFPDLHSELNLSSLELGDSALYFCASRAATGSGYTFGSGTRLTVV.

The V and J genes are TRBV6-1 and TRBJ2-3; TRBD2 matches 12 bases. The CDR3 consists of 20 residues. V was pared by 4 bases and J by 7 bases, with 21 bases of the junction left unmatched. Germline lookup yields CDR1 MNHNS and CDR2 SASEGT. The CDR3 sequence is CASSVGLAGIVGSGGNTQYF. DNA of the CDR3: TGTGCCAGCAGTGTAGGACTAGCGGGGATTGTTGGATCAGGGGGGAATACGCAGTATTTT.

This clone was counted between two and nine times. V usage is TRBV28 and J usage is TRBJ1-2; D gene unclear. Germline lookup yields CDR1 MDHEN and CDR2 SYDVKM. Between the trimmed V and J ends, which lost 5 bases and 4 bases, there was a span of 17 bases. The CDR3 consists of 15 residues. CDR3 DNA sequence: TGTGCCAGCAGTCCACAGACGGCAGCCTCCTATGGCTACACCTTC. Its translation is CASSPQTAASYGYTF.

This CDR3 is CASSLYRDRAEKLFF. The CDR3 DNA sequence: TGTGCCAGCAGCCTATACCGGGACAGGGCCGAAAAACTGTTTTTT. This chain connects TRBV3-1 (or the pseudogene TRBV3-2) to TRBJ1-4; 9 bases fit TRBD1. This CDR3 comprises 15 residues. Losses at the gene ends were 4 bases for V and 8 bases for J; bases not matched to a gene: 8. Germline values: CDR1 LGHDT, CDR2 YNNKEL (reference sequence).

This clone was counted between two and nine times. The gene calls are TRBV10-1 and TRBJ2-7, with TRBD1 matching over 10 bases. V dropped 4 bases and J dropped 3; count of bases not matched to a gene: 12. From germline, CDR1 is WNHNN and CDR2 SYGVQD (reference sequence). This CDR3 contains 17 residues. CDR3 in DNA: TGCGCCAGCAGTGCGTCTGACCGGGACAGGGGATTCTACGAGCAGTACTTC. Translated: CASSASDRDRGFYEQYF.

For the CDR3, the DNA is TGTGCCAGCAGTCTGAGGACAGGAGGTTGGTCCTATAATTCACCCCTCCACTTT. It codes for CASSLRTGGWSYNSPLHF. The chain combines TRBV28 with TRBJ1-6; 7 bases map to TRBD1. This CDR3 region has 18 residues. Germline values: CDR1 MDHEN, CDR2 SYDVKM. Trimming removed 5 bases from V and 1 base from J; junction bases left unmatched: 11.

This chain joins TRBV7-2 and TRBJ2-7; 7 positions match TRBD1. The CDR3 extends over 12 amino acids. The germline gives CDR1 SGHTA, CDR2 FQGNSA. J was trimmed by 5 bases and V by 5 bases; bases with no gene match: 3. The CDR3 coding sequence is TGTGCCAGCAGCGCAGGGACAGACGAGCAGTACTTC. The encoded protein is CASSAGTDEQYF.

The DNA for the CDR3 is TGTGCCAGCTCACCACCGGCCGGGTCCGAGCAGTACTTC. As protein: CASSPPAGSEQYF. The chain links TRBV18 to TRBJ2-7, with D unclear. Germline CDR1 reads KGHSH; CDR2 reads LQKENI. V lost 0 bases to trimming and J lost 6 bases, with 9 bases between them. The CDR3 has 13 residues.

J is TRBJ1-5 and V is TRBV19, with TRBD1 as a possible D gene (6 bases). The V end was cut by 5 bases, the J end by 7 bases, with 12 bases between. Germline values: CDR1 LNHDA, CDR2 SQIVND (reference sequence). The CDR3 spans 13 residues. In nucleotides, the CDR3 is TGTGCCAGTAGTTCACAGGGCGAGCAGCCCCAGCATTTT. This codes for CASSSQGEQPQHF.

The rearrangement joins TRBV5-1 to TRBJ1-1, with D perhaps TRBD1 (5 bases). Germline assignment: CDR1 SGHRS and CDR2 YFSETQ. The ends were cut back, 0 bases at V and 2 bases at J, with 11 bases in the middle. There are 15 residues in the CDR3. The chain's CDR3 is CASSLAVQGNTEAFF. CDR3 in DNA: TGCGCCAGCAGCTTGGCCGTCCAGGGCAACACTGAAGCTTTCTTT.

The DNA for the CDR3 is TGTGCCAGCAGTTCCGGGCAGGGGGACTATGGCTACACCTTC. It encodes CASSSGQGDYGYTF. V and J are TRBV28 and TRBJ1-2, with 7 nucleotides matching TRBD1. The CDR3 spans 14 residues. Germline V gives CDR1 MDHEN, CDR2 SYDVKM. Trimming cost V 4 bases and J 3 bases; bases outside gene matches: 5.

CDR3 protein: CASNFSGGSTGELFF. CDR3 nucleotide sequence: TGTGCCAGCAACTTTAGCGGGGGGAGCACCGGGGAGCTGTTTTTT. The chain couples TRBV11-2 to TRBJ2-2, with 10 bases fitting TRBD2. CDR3 length: 15 amino acids. Trimming removed 7 bases from V and 4 bases from J; junction bases left unmatched: 6. The germline gives CDR1 SGHAT, CDR2 FQNNGV. The variable domain in full, completed from reference TRBV11-2 and TRBJ2-2, reads EAGVAQSPRYKIIEKRQSVAFWCNPISGHATLYWYQQILGQGPKLLIQFQNNGVVDDSQLPKDRFSAERLKGVDSTLKIQPAKLEDSAVYLCASNFSGGSTGELFFGEGSRLTVL.

J is TRBJ2-7 and V is TRBV9; TRBD2 matches at 11 bases. The V and J ends lost 5 bases and 3 bases, in that order; junction bases with no gene match: 7. Germline CDR1 SGDLS, CDR2 YYNGEE. The CDR3 is 15 amino acids. The CDR3 coding sequence is TGTGCCAGCAGTTTACTAGCGGGGGACAGCTACGAGCAGTACTTC. This translates into CASSLLAGDSYEQYF. Together with reference TRBV9 and TRBJ2-7, the CDR3 gives the full variable domain: DSGVTQTPKHLITATGQRVTLRCSPRSGDLSVYWYQQSLDQGLQFLIQYYNGEERAKGNILERFSAQQFPDLHSELNLSSLELGDSALYFCASSLLAGDSYEQYFGPGTRLTVT.

This chain uses TRBV24-1 with TRBJ2-5, with TRBD2 matching over 7 bases. The CDR3 sequence is 17 residues long. The trim removed 3 bases at V and 1 base at J, leaving 10 bases unmatched. From germline, CDR1 is KGHDR and CDR2 SFDVKD. CDR3: CATSDLPLPGGQETQYF. In nucleotides, the CDR3 is TGTGCCACCAGTGATCTACCCTTGCCGGGAGGCCAAGAGACCCAGTACTTC.

V usage is TRBV2 and J usage is TRBJ1-4; D gene unclear. Germline-derived CDR1 and CDR2 are SNHLY and FYNNEI. V shed 2 bases and J shed 7 bases, with 11 bases lying between them. This CDR3 contains 14 residues. CDR3 amino acids: CASSESGPREKLFF. DNA of the CDR3: TGTGCCAGCAGTGAAAGCGGGCCTCGTGAAAAACTGTTTTTT.

CDR3 sequence: CAWREGLRFYGYTF. DNA of the CDR3: TGTGCCTGGAGGGAGGGCTTAAGGTTTTATGGCTACACCTTC. The J gene is TRBJ1-2, the V gene TRBV30; no clear D gene. CDR1 is GTSNPN and CDR2 is SVGIG in the germline V gene (reference sequence). The V and J ends lost 3 bases and 5 bases respectively, with 16 bases between them. The CDR3 has 14 amino acids.